This is a list of T cell receptor beta chains from one sample in a study of blood T cell repertoires in COVID-19. Sequencing was performed with immunoSEQ multiplex PCR; in TCRdb, only in-frame clones are kept and a portion is missing. The data hold 150,000 to 200,000 clones, with 65% to 85% observed a single time. The sample taken for sequencing was peripheral blood. These receptors were obtained from a human donor with acute or convalescent COVID-19. The donor label of this sample is uncertain. Both conserved end residues are part of each CDR3. The order of the fields is clone size, D gene, J gene, V gene, CDR3 DNA, CDR3 protein. A D gene is named only where the DNA matches it firmly. Some rows mark clone size as missing; the rest say once, few, many or name a class of expanded clone.

clone size: once
D gene: .
J gene: TRBJ2-7
V gene: TRBV29-1
CDR3 DNA: TGCAGCGTTGATTTACAGGTCCACAACTCCTACGAGCAGTACTTC
CDR3 protein: CSVDLQVHNSYEQYF

clone size: .
D gene: .
J gene: TRBJ1-2
V gene: TRBV6-2/TRBV6-3
CDR3 DNA: TGTGCCAGCAGTTACTCTACCGCGGGCCCTCATGGCTACACCTTC
CDR3 protein: CASSYSTAGPHGYTF

clone size: .
D gene: .
J gene: TRBJ2-3
V gene: TRBV2
CDR3 DNA: TGTGCCAGCAGTGCGTCACAGGATCATAGCACAGATACGCAGTATTTT
CDR3 protein: CASSASQDHSTDTQYF

clone size: .
D gene: .
J gene: TRBJ1-5
V gene: TRBV2
CDR3 DNA: TGTGCCAGCAGTGGCCAGACAAATCAGCCCCAGCATTTT
CDR3 protein: CASSGQTNQPQHF

clone size: .
D gene: TRBD2
J gene: TRBJ2-7
V gene: TRBV11-3
CDR3 DNA: TGTGCCAGCAGAACTAGCGGAGGCCCCTACGAGCAGTACTTC
CDR3 protein: CASRTSGGPYEQYF

clone size: .
D gene: .
J gene: TRBJ1-4
V gene: TRBV11-2
CDR3 DNA: TGTGCCAGCAGCCCCTCTTCGGGGGGAAAACTGTTTTTT
CDR3 protein: CASSPSSGGKLFF

clone size: .
D gene: .
J gene: TRBJ1-5
V gene: TRBV19
CDR3 DNA: TGTGCCAGTAGTCCTTTCCTCTCCTCGGGGAGCAATCAGCCCCAGCATTTT
CDR3 protein: CASSPFLSSGSNQPQHF

clone size: .
D gene: TRBD1
J gene: TRBJ2-7
V gene: TRBV5-1
CDR3 DNA: TGCGCCAGCAGCGAGGGACAGGGGAGCTACGAGCAGTACTTC
CDR3 protein: CASSEGQGSYEQYF

clone size: .
D gene: TRBD2
J gene: TRBJ2-7
V gene: TRBV28
CDR3 DNA: TGTGCCAGCAGTTTCGTCAGCGGGAGCTCCTACGAGCAGTACTTC
CDR3 protein: CASSFVSGSSYEQYF

clone size: .
D gene: TRBD1
J gene: TRBJ2-2
V gene: TRBV6-5
CDR3 DNA: TGTGCCAGCAGTTATTTGACAGGGCCTAACACCGGGGAGCTGTTTTTT
CDR3 protein: CASSYLTGPNTGELFF

clone size: .
D gene: TRBD2
J gene: TRBJ2-3
V gene: TRBV6-5
CDR3 DNA: TGTGCCAGCAGTTACGGACTAGCAGATACGCAGTATTTT
CDR3 protein: CASSYGLADTQYF

clone size: few
D gene: TRBD1
J gene: TRBJ1-2
V gene: TRBV3-1/TRBV3-2
CDR3 DNA: TGTGCCAGCAGCCACCTGGACAGGTATGGATATGGCTACACCTTC
CDR3 protein: CASSHLDRYGYGYTF

clone size: once
D gene: .
J gene: TRBJ2-5
V gene: TRBV9
CDR3 DNA: TGTGCCAGCAGCGTAGGTAGCGAAAACACCCAGTACTTC
CDR3 protein: CASSVGSENTQYF

clone size: .
D gene: .
J gene: TRBJ2-4
V gene: TRBV14
CDR3 DNA: TGTGCCAGCAGCCAAGCAGACATTCAGTACTTC
CDR3 protein: CASSQADIQYF

clone size: .
D gene: .
J gene: TRBJ2-7
V gene: TRBV19
CDR3 DNA: TGTGCCAGTAGTATTAGGTTTGGGGGGACGGAATTCTACGAGCAGTACTTC
CDR3 protein: CASSIRFGGTEFYEQYF

clone size: .
D gene: .
J gene: TRBJ1-5
V gene: TRBV27
CDR3 DNA: TGTGCCAGCAGTTCTGGACAGTTAAATCAGCCCCAGCATTTT
CDR3 protein: CASSSGQLNQPQHF

clone size: few
D gene: TRBD2
J gene: TRBJ2-2
V gene: TRBV7-3
CDR3 DNA: TGTGCCAGCACCAATCCGGGACTAGCGGAGACCACCGGGGAGCTGTTTTTT
CDR3 protein: CASTNPGLAETTGELFF